Below are 15 T cell receptor beta chains sequenced from a single sample in a study of blood T cell repertoires in COVID-19. The assay was immunoSEQ multiplex PCR, and TCRdb's table has in-frame clones only and misses some. This table holds 100,000 to 150,000 clones, roughly nine tenths found once. Input material: peripheral blood. All receptors come from a man aged 65-85 years who had recovered from COVID-19.

This rearrangement joins TRBV6-5 to TRBJ1-1; D unresolved. The length of the CDR3 is 14 residues. Germline values: CDR1 MNHEY, CDR2 SVGAGI. Trimming left V 6 bases short and J 1 base short, with 12 bases between. The CDR3 DNA is TGTGCCAGCAGATTCCCGGGAACGAACACTGAAGCTTTCTTT. The encoded protein is CASRFPGTNTEAFF.

The chain carries TRBV2 and TRBJ1-1; D is unclear. Germline V gene sequence: CDR1 SNHLY, CDR2 FYNNEI. Trimming cost V 8 bases and J 6 bases, with 10 bases left between them. This CDR3 spans 11 amino acids. The CDR3 DNA reads TGTGCCAGCCGAGCGAGAGCTGAAGCTTTCTTT. This translates into CASRARAEAFF.

The rearrangement links TRBV7-2 to TRBJ2-7; D gene unclear. The V end lost 6 bases, the J end lost 1 base, and 10 bases lay between the germline ends. Germline V gives CDR1 SGHTA, CDR2 FQGNSA. The CDR3 is 13 amino acids. The CDR3 DNA reads TGTGCCAGCAGGGCGGCGGCGTCCTACGAGCAGTACTTC. Translated: CASRAAASYEQYF.

The rearrangement uses TRBV27 and TRBJ1-1, with D unclear. In germline, CDR1 is MNHEY, CDR2 SMNVEV (reference sequence). The CDR3 covers 16 residues. V was pared by 2 bases and J by 6 bases, with 19 bases between. The CDR3 loop is CASSLAGSGSLAEAFF. Here the CDR3 DNA reads TGTGCCAGCAGTTTAGCGGGGTCCGGTAGTCTTGCTGAAGCTTTCTTT.

The count of this clone is one. V is TRBV4-3 and J is TRBJ2-5, with a possible D match to TRBD2 (7 bases). The CDR3 totals 19 residues. With 0 bases removed from V and 5 bases from J, the gap between germline ends came to 25 bases. Germline V gene sequence: CDR1 LGHNA, CDR2 YSLEER. CDR3 in DNA: TGCGCCAGCAGCCAAGAATTAGATAGGGGGGAGGGCCCGAGGGAGACCCAGTACTTC. It specifies CASSQELDRGEGPRETQYF.

This rearrangement joins TRBV2 to TRBJ2-6, with D uncertain. Germline V gene data show CDR1 as SNHLY and CDR2 as FYNNEI. Trimming cost V 3 bases and J 2 bases, with 8 bases left between them. The CDR3 extends over 15 amino acids. The CDR3 loop reads CASSDGTTGANVLTF. CDR3 sequence (DNA): TGTGCCAGCAGTGACGGAACTACTGGGGCCAACGTCCTGACTTTC.

The V call is TRBV24-1, the J call TRBJ1-2; D remains ambiguous. The germline CDR1 and CDR2 sequences are KGHDR and SFDVKD. The V and J ends lost 5 bases and 3 bases respectively, with 9 bases between them. This CDR3 has 13 residues. This chain's CDR3 is CATSGPGDYGYTF. CDR3 nucleotides: TGTGCCACCAGTGGCCCGGGAGACTATGGCTACACCTTC.

CDR3 coding DNA: TGTGCCAGCATCCAAACTCGGACTAGCGGGGCCTACAATGAGCAGTTCTTC. This sequence encodes CASIQTRTSGAYNEQFF. This sequence joins TRBV6-4 and TRBJ2-1, with 12 bases aligning to TRBD2. The CDR3 loop spans 17 amino acids. In germline, CDR1 is MRHNA, CDR2 SNTAGT. With 7 bases clipped from V and 2 bases from J, the junction kept 9 bases outside the gene matches.

The chain joins TRBV28 to TRBJ1-4; D is ambiguous. This CDR3 has 16 amino acids. Trimming shortened V by 6 bases and J by 7 bases, and 21 bases separated the two germline ends. Germline V gene data show CDR1 as MDHEN and CDR2 as SYDVKM. CDR3 in amino acids: CASSSPGRSGGEKLFF. The CDR3 DNA reads TGTGCCAGCAGCTCCCCCGGACGGAGCGGAGGTGAAAAACTGTTTTTT.

The CDR3 reads CASSDYPDTEAFF. CDR3 bases: TGCGCCAGCTCGGACTACCCAGACACTGAAGCTTTCTTT. The rearrangement joins TRBV10-2 to TRBJ1-1; no reliable D call. This CDR3 has 13 residues. Germline loops: CDR1 WSHSY, CDR2 SAAADI. Trimming pared 8 bases from V and 3 bases from J, leaving 13 bases between.

The rearrangement uses TRBV3-1 (or the pseudogene TRBV3-2) and TRBJ2-5; 10 nucleotides line up with TRBD1. J lost 1 base, V lost 4 bases, and 6 bases had no gene match. Germline V gene data show CDR1 as LGHDT and CDR2 as YNNKEL (reference sequence). This CDR3 spans 16 amino acids. The CDR3 is CASSRRDRGFQETQYF. DNA for the CDR3: TGTGCCAGCAGCCGCAGGGACAGGGGTTTCCAAGAGACCCAGTACTTC.

This clone was recorded at least ten times. The chain couples TRBV7-2 to TRBJ1-1, with D possibly TRBD1 on 5 matching bases. From germline, CDR1 is SGHTA and CDR2 FQGNSA. The V and J ends lost 0 bases and 9 bases respectively, with 17 bases between them. The CDR3 extends over 15 amino acids. CDR3 protein: CASSLAGVLSGKAFF. The CDR3 coding sequence is TGTGCCAGCAGCTTAGCGGGGGTATTAAGCGGGAAAGCTTTCTTT.

The rearrangement uses TRBV29-1 and TRBJ2-5; a weak D match, TRBD2 (6 bases). Germline lookup yields CDR1 SQVTM and CDR2 ANQGSEA. Trimming took off 7 bases at V and 2 bases at J, with 20 bases between the two ends. The CDR3 contains 15 residues. CDR3 loop: CSAVPLARGQETQYF. As DNA, the CDR3 is TGCAGCGCTGTCCCCCTAGCGAGAGGGCAAGAGACCCAGTACTTC.

The chain joins TRBV4-2 to TRBJ2-7, with TRBD2 as a possible D gene (6 bases). The CDR3 totals 16 residues. V was shortened by 1 base and J by 2 bases, with 15 bases between the two germline ends. Germline-derived CDR1 and CDR2 are LGHNA and YNFKEQ. CDR3 coding DNA: TGTGCCAGCAGCCAAGCAATGGCGGGACTGGCCTACGAGCAGTACTTC. Protein: CASSQAMAGLAYEQYF.

The chain combines TRBV28 with TRBJ1-3, with 8 bases lining up with TRBD1. Unmatched junction bases numbered 6, after V lost 5 bases and J lost 9 bases. The length of the CDR3 is 13 residues. Germline V lookup: CDR1 MDHEN, CDR2 SYDVKM. The CDR3 reads CASSRTGSGTIYF. The CDR3 DNA sequence: TGTGCCAGCAGTCGGACAGGGTCGGGCACCATATATTTT.